The present T cell receptor (beta chain) was sequenced within a study of technical replicates of blood from a few donors. V gave up 1 base and J gave up 3 bases; unmatched junction bases: 11. Germline V gene sequence: CDR1 MNHNS, CDR2 SASEGT. This CDR3 region has 18 residues. Produced via immunoSEQ multiplex PCR; TCRdb's table is partial and in-frame only. Altogether 70,000 or so clones are present, 75% to 90% being singletons, with the ten largest covering 4% to 5%. The chain has TRBV6-1 and TRBJ2-3; 9 nucleotides agree with TRBD2. This clonotype was sampled from a human donor in good health. Some clones in this sample may be carry-over from other donors' samples. The sequenced sample consisted of PBMCs. The CDR3 reads CASSEGAGGPSWTDTQYF. CDR3 nucleotides: TGTGCCAGCAGTGAAGGGGCGGGAGGGCCCTCCTGGACAGATACGCAGTATTTT.